The 14 T cell receptor beta chains below all came from one sample that was sequenced in a study of blood T cell repertoires in COVID-19. TCRdb keeps only in-frame clones here, not all; method: immunoSEQ multiplex PCR. The table shows under 300,000 clones, with roughly 80% occurring only once. The sequenced material came from peripheral blood. Receptors originate from an elderly woman with acute or convalescent COVID-19.

The chain joins TRBV2 to TRBJ1-6; D is ambiguous. The CDR3 runs to 16 residues. The germline gives CDR1 SNHLY, CDR2 FYNNEI. The V end was cut by 3 bases, the J end by 6 bases, with 15 bases between. The CDR3, as DNA: TGTGCCAGCAGTGACTCCCCCTGGGCTGTTAATTCACCCCTCCACTTT. Translation gives CASSDSPWAVNSPLHF.

The rearrangement links TRBV5-1 to TRBJ2-7, with D perhaps TRBD1 (5 bases). V lost 4 bases and J 3 bases, leaving 14 bases between the germline ends. The CDR3 length is 14 residues. CDR1 SGHRS and CDR2 YFSETQ come from the germline V gene. CDR3: CASSLQGALYEQYF. The CDR3 coding sequence is TGCGCCAGCAGCCTGCAGGGTGCCCTCTACGAGCAGTACTTC.

With regard to this clone: Other DNA sequences in this sample translate to the same CDR3. CDR3 coding DNA: TGTGCCAGCAGTCCGGGGGACAGGGTAGACTATGGCTACACCTTC. Residues: CASSPGDRVDYGYTF. This rearrangement joins TRBV9 to TRBJ1-2; 9 bases match TRBD1. The CDR3 has 15 residues. Germline values: CDR1 SGDLS, CDR2 YYNGEE. The trim removed 5 bases at V and 3 bases at J, leaving 8 bases unmatched.

This clone appeared a single time. The genes are TRBV4-1 and TRBJ2-5; D not certain. CDR3 length: 15 residues. The V end was cut by 0 bases, the J end by 4 bases, with 12 bases between. CDR1 and CDR2 (germline): MGHRA, YSYEKL. Here the CDR3 DNA reads TGCGCCAGCAGCCAAGAATGGCCCAGTCGAGAGACCCAGTACTTC. This codes for CASSQEWPSRETQYF.

CDR3: CATSGGTGGRNQPQHF. DNA for the CDR3: TGTGCCACCAGTGGTGGGACAGGGGGTCGTAATCAGCCCCAGCATTTT. The chain employs TRBV24-1 and TRBJ1-5; 11 bases match TRBD1. V gave up 5 bases and J gave up 4 bases; unmatched junction bases: 6. The germline V gene encodes CDR1 KGHDR and CDR2 SFDVKD. The CDR3 totals 16 residues.

This chain connects TRBV7-3 to TRBJ1-5; 10 bases are a match to TRBD1. CDR1 and CDR2 from the germline V gene are SGHTA and FQGTGA. The junction had 10 bases not matched to a gene; V was cut back by 5 bases and J by 0 bases. The CDR3 length is 18 residues. In DNA, the CDR3 is TGTGCCAGCAGCCCTCCCGGACAGGGGGTAAATAGCAATCAGCCCCAGCATTTT. It yields the protein CASSPPGQGVNSNQPQHF.

This chain connects TRBV28 to TRBJ2-7; TRBD1 matches at 10 bases. Germline V CDR1 and CDR2: MDHEN, SYDVKM. J gave up 4 bases and V 6 bases, and 6 bases lay outside the gene matches. The CDR3 contains 14 residues. In DNA form, the CDR3 reads TGTGCCAGCAGCCCCCGACAGGGGGCGTACGAGCAGTACTTC. It specifies CASSPRQGAYEQYF.

This clone occurred a few times. The rearrangement joins TRBV6-5 to TRBJ2-7; D might be TRBD2 (5 bases). The V gene lost 6 bases and the J gene lost 2 bases, with 11 bases spanning the gap. The CDR3 is made up of 13 amino acids. The germline gives CDR1 MNHEY, CDR2 SVGAGI. CDR3 in DNA: TGTGCCAGCAGAGAGAGCGGTGCCTACGAGCAGTACTTC. Translating gives CASRESGAYEQYF.

The chain uses TRBV30 and TRBJ2-1; 9 nucleotides match TRBD2. Germline-derived CDR1 and CDR2 are GTSNPN and SVGIG (reference sequence). The CDR3 contains 15 residues. V gave up 4 bases and J gave up 0 bases; unmatched junction bases: 4. CDR3: CAWTLAGTSYNEQFF. CDR3 DNA: TGTGCCTGGACCCTAGCGGGGACCTCCTACAATGAGCAGTTCTTC.

This chain connects TRBV12-3 or TRBV12-4 to TRBJ1-2, with TRBD1 as a possible D gene (5 bases). Trimming cost V 5 bases and J 7 bases, with 14 bases left between them. This CDR3 spans 13 amino acids. The CDR3 loop reads CASSTQGRGGYTF. CDR3 DNA: TGTGCCAGCAGTACGCAGGGTCGTGGTGGCTACACCTTC.

The chain links TRBV2 to TRBJ2-2; tentative D call: TRBD2 (5 bases). Germline CDR1 reads SNHLY; CDR2 reads FYNNEI. Trimming cost V 7 bases and J 0 bases, with 12 bases left between them. The CDR3 is made up of 15 amino acids. CDR3 sequence reads: CASNEGFANTGELFF. As DNA, the CDR3 is TGTGCCAGCAACGAGGGATTCGCGAACACCGGGGAGCTGTTTTTT.

The chain is built from TRBV5-1 and TRBJ1-1; 10 positions agree with TRBD1. Losses at the gene ends were 5 bases for V and 5 bases for J; bases not matched to a gene: 3. This CDR3 contains 13 residues. Germline V gene sequence: CDR1 SGHRS, CDR2 YFSETQ. The CDR3 bases are TGCGCCAGCAGTCGACAGGGGGCGACTGAAGCTTTCTTT. Amino acids: CASSRQGATEAFF.

The chain is built from TRBV11-3 and TRBJ2-1; 8 nucleotides agree with TRBD2. Germline values: CDR1 SGHNT, CDR2 YENEEA. This CDR3 region has 15 residues. V lost 5 bases and J lost 7; bases outside the gene matches: 10. DNA of the CDR3: TGTGCCAGCAGCCCCGGGGGGGCCCGGGGGAATGAGCAGTTCTTC. Translated, it gives CASSPGGARGNEQFF.

The chain combines TRBV15 with TRBJ2-2; 12 bases line up with TRBD1. Per the germline V gene, CDR1 is LNHNV and CDR2 is YYDKDF (reference sequence). The CDR3 runs 17 residues. Losses at the gene ends were 8 bases for V and 1 base for J; bases not matched to a gene: 8. CDR3 coding DNA: TGTGCCACCGTTCCCGGGACAGGGGGCAGGAACACCGGGGAGCTGTTTTTT. Amino acids: CATVPGTGGRNTGELFF.